A single sample gave rise to the 2 T cell receptor beta chains below, sequenced in a study of blood T cell repertoires in COVID-19 (dated by TCRdb to between 2020 and 2021). Library preparation employed the immunoSEQ multiplex PCR assay. In TCRdb, the immuneACCESS table is reduced to in-frame sequences with V and J assigned. These tables do not hold every clone; where another copy was compared, an unresolved V gene accounts for under half, and the others remain unexplained. This sample lists roughly 340,000 clones; over 70% were detected once. Of the sample, about 6% falls within the top ten clones. Sequenced material: peripheral blood. The receptors here all came from a woman between 50 and 59 years old with COVID-19, enrolled during active disease.

V usage is TRBV2 and J usage is TRBJ1-3, with D possibly being TRBD1 (6 bases). Germline V gene lookup returns CDR1 SNHLY and CDR2 FYNNEI. CDR3 length equals 17 residues. With 7 bases removed from V and 0 bases from J, the gap between germline ends came to 19 bases. CDR3: CASMKRDTSFSGNTIYF. CDR3 sequence (DNA): TGTGCCAGCATGAAACGGGACACGTCGTTCTCTGGAAACACCATATATTTT. Full variable domain (remainder filled in from reference TRBV2 and TRBJ1-3): EPEVTQTPSHQVTQMGQEVILRCVPISNHLYFYWYRQILGQKVEFLVSFYNNEISEKSEIFDDQFSVERPDGSNFTLKIRSTKLEDSAMYFCASMKRDTSFSGNTIYFGEGSWLTVV.

The chain couples TRBV5-6 to TRBJ1-1; 7 nucleotides align to TRBD1. The CDR3 extends over 16 amino acids. V shed 4 bases, J shed 1 base, and the junction held 10 bases outside the gene matches. In germline, CDR1 is SGHDT, CDR2 YYEEEE. The CDR3 DNA reads as TGTGCCAGCAGCCCTATGTGGAGACAGGGGAACACTGAAGCTTTCTTT. It specifies CASSPMWRQGNTEAFF.